What follows are 32 T cell receptor beta chains derived from one specimen sequenced in a study of T cell repertoires in cytomegalovirus infection. TCRdb processed the reads anew with MiXCR; each CDR3 protein has one entry. The repertoire holds 680,000 or so distinct CDR3 sequences, roughly 36% seen once, with around a sixth in the top ten. No antigen has been assigned to these receptors. Here the sequenced sample was cultured PBMCs, taken from culture after CMV antigen stimulation. The source is a human donor in good health (CMV status not recorded). Some clones in this sample may be carry-over from other donors' samples.

This clonotype was observed a handful of times. This rearrangement joins TRBV12-3 or TRBV12-4 to TRBJ2-7, with D perhaps matching TRBD2 (7 bases). Between the trimmed V and J ends, which lost 5 bases and 7 bases, there was a span of 15 bases. There are 13 residues in the CDR3. DNA of the CDR3: TGTGCCAGCAGTGCGGGACAAGCGGGAGAGCAGTACTTC. Amino acid sequence: CASSAGQAGEQYF.

This clonotype was seen only once. This chain uses TRBV5-8 with TRBJ1-5; TRBD1 agrees at 10 bases. Trimming took 0 bases from V and 5 from J; bases not matched to a gene: 5. The germline CDR1 and CDR2 sequences are SGHTS and YDEGEE. The CDR3 is 16 amino acids. CDR3 protein: CASSLDWDRGDQPQHF. In nucleotides, the CDR3 is TGTGCCAGCAGCTTGGATTGGGACAGGGGAGATCAGCCCCAGCATTTT.

V usage is TRBV25-1 and J usage is TRBJ2-3; 11 nucleotides align to TRBD2. The CDR3 contains 17 residues. Trimming at V came to 8 bases and at J to 0 bases, leaving 10 bases not matched to a gene. Germline CDR1 MGHDK, CDR2 SYGVNS. The CDR3, as DNA: TGTGCCAGCCACATAGCGGGGGGGCCGGAGAGCACAGATACGCAGTATTTT. It encodes CASHIAGGPESTDTQYF.

This chain uses TRBV18 with TRBJ2-1; TRBD1 might be the D (5 bases). The V gene lost 3 bases and the J gene lost 0 bases, with 12 bases spanning the gap. Germline V CDR1 and CDR2: KGHSH, LQKENI. The CDR3 covers 16 residues. The CDR3, as DNA: TGTGCCAGCTCACCTCTAGGGGTTAGCTCCTACAATGAGCAGTTCTTC. It encodes CASSPLGVSSYNEQFF.

This chain links TRBV4-3 with TRBJ2-3; D gene unclear. The CDR3 spans 15 residues. The germline V gene encodes CDR1 LGHNA and CDR2 YSLEER. V was clipped by 4 bases and J by 2 bases, with 13 bases between them. CDR3: CASSLFLGNTDTQYF. The CDR3 DNA is TGCGCCAGCAGCCTCTTCCTCGGAAACACAGATACGCAGTATTTT.

The chain combines TRBV10-3 with TRBJ1-2; 8 bases align to TRBD1. The CDR3 covers 16 residues. After removal of 4 bases from V and 0 bases from J, the junction contained 7 bases not matched to a gene. Germline values: CDR1 ENHRY, CDR2 SYGVKD. The CDR3 sequence: CAISGTGPPANYGYTF. CDR3 in DNA: TGTGCCATCAGTGGGACAGGGCCCCCAGCTAACTATGGCTACACCTTC.

CDR3 amino acids: CASSYRARNEAFF. CDR3 in DNA: TGTGCCAGCAGTTACAGGGCCAGAAATGAAGCTTTCTTT. The chain is built from TRBV6-5 and TRBJ1-1; D is undetermined. The germline V and J ends were trimmed by 2 bases and 7 bases, with 11 bases remaining between them. The CDR3 extends over 13 amino acids. Germline V gives CDR1 MNHEY, CDR2 SVGAGI.

The genes are TRBV6-2 or TRBV6-3 and TRBJ2-3, with a weak D call TRBD2 (6 bases). Trimming took 6 bases from V and 2 from J, leaving 18 bases between them. The CDR3 is 16 amino acids. The germline gives CDR1 MNHEY, CDR2 SVGEGT. The CDR3 DNA reads as TGTGCCAGCAGCTCCCCCCTAGCGCGGATCACAGATACGCAGTATTTT. It is translated as CASSSPLARITDTQYF.

Only one count was recorded for this clonotype. V usage is TRBV5-4 and J usage is TRBJ2-1; D is perhaps TRBD2 (6 bases). Germline V CDR1 and CDR2: SGHNT, YYREEE (reference sequence). V was pared by 9 bases and J by 3 bases, with 16 bases between. The CDR3 runs 14 residues. The CDR3 is CAIHNGRLYNEQFF. CDR3 bases: TGTGCCATCCACAACGGGAGACTCTACAATGAGCAGTTCTTC. Combining the CDR3 with reference TRBV5-4 and TRBJ2-1 gives the whole variable domain ETGVTQSPTHLIKTRGQQVTLRCSSQSGHNTVSWYQQALGQGPQFIFQYYREEENGRGNFPPRFSGLQFPNYSSELNVNALELDDSALYLCAIHNGRLYNEQFFGPGTRLTVL.

This clonotype was seen ten or more times. The CDR3 reads CASSDRTRSSYEQYF. CDR3 bases: TGTGCCAGCAGCGACCGGACCCGGAGCTCCTACGAGCAGTACTTC. The chain combines TRBV7-2 with TRBJ2-7; D call uncertain. The CDR3 is 15 amino acids. The germline gives CDR1 SGHTA, CDR2 FQGNSA. Trimming shortened V by 5 bases and J by 0 bases, and 14 bases separated the two germline ends.

There are a few counts of this clonotype. The chain uses TRBV28 and TRBJ2-1; 7 bases are shared with TRBD1. The V gene's germline CDR1 is MDHEN and CDR2 SYDVKM. V dropped 3 bases and J dropped 7; count of bases not matched to a gene: 9. The length of the CDR3 is 15 residues. Here the CDR3 DNA reads TGTGCCAGCAGTTTTTTTGGGACAGTGATTAATGAGCAGTTCTTC. Translating gives CASSFFGTVINEQFF.

The J gene is TRBJ1-4, the V gene TRBV19; 10 positions agree with TRBD1. The CDR3 is 15 amino acids. CDR1 is LNHDA, CDR2 SQIVND, per germline (reference sequence). V shed 6 bases, J shed 6 bases, and the junction held 7 bases outside the gene matches. CDR3 in amino acids: CASSPPGQGYEKLFF. DNA of the CDR3: TGTGCCAGTAGCCCGCCGGGACAGGGGTATGAAAAACTGTTTTTT.

This clonotype came up once. Here the CDR3 DNA reads TGTGCCAGTAATAAGGGGCCGGGCTACACCTTC. Translated: CASNKGPGYTF. V gene TRBV19 combines with J gene TRBJ1-2; tentatively, D is TRBD1 (5 bases). CDR1 LNHDA and CDR2 SQIVND come from the germline V gene (reference sequence). The V and J ends lost 7 bases and 8 bases respectively, with 11 bases between them. This CDR3 has 11 amino acids.

V usage is TRBV19 and J usage is TRBJ1-5; possibly TRBD1 for D (6 bases). This CDR3 comprises 15 residues. Trimming cost V 4 bases and J 7 bases, with 17 bases left between them. Germline V gene sequence: CDR1 LNHDA, CDR2 SQIVND (reference sequence). The CDR3 loop is CASSKKTGSGQPQHF. The CDR3 DNA reads TGTGCCAGTAGTAAAAAAACAGGGTCGGGGCAGCCCCAGCATTTT. The full variable domain, in which reference TRBV19 and TRBJ1-5 provide the parts outside the CDR3, is DGGITQSPKYLFRKEGQNVTLSCEQNLNHDAMYWYRQDPGQGLRLIYYSQIVNDFQKGDIAEGYSVSREKKESFPLTVTSAQKNPTAFYLCASSKKTGSGQPQHFGDGTRLSIL.

This clonotype was counted ten times or more. This chain uses TRBV7-2 with TRBJ2-6; no clear D. Trimming cost V 4 bases and J 2 bases, with 6 bases left between them. The germline CDR1 and CDR2 sequences are SGHTA and FQGNSA. There are 14 residues in the CDR3. The CDR3 nucleotides read TGTGCCAGCAGCTCCCAAACTGGGGCCAACGTCCTGACTTTC. This encodes CASSSQTGANVLTF.

The chain combines TRBV6-2 or TRBV6-3 with TRBJ2-7; 7 bases line up with TRBD2. The CDR3 totals 15 residues. V shed 7 bases and J 0 bases; nucleotides not matched to a gene: 9. CDR1 is MNHEY, CDR2 SVGEGT, per germline. The CDR3 DNA reads as TGTGCCAGCAAGCTACTAGCGACAAGCTCCTACGAGCAGTACTTC. This encodes CASKLLATSSYEQYF.

This clonotype occurred a few times. The rearrangement links TRBV6-1 to TRBJ1-5; 9 positions match TRBD1. The germline V gene encodes CDR1 MNHNS and CDR2 SASEGT. This CDR3 is 14 amino acids long. The trim removed 4 bases at V and 7 bases at J, leaving 5 bases unmatched. The CDR3 region has the DNA TGTGCCAGCAGTGTCCGGACAGGGGTGCAGCCCCAGCATTTT. As protein: CASSVRTGVQPQHF.

The chain uses TRBV20-1 and TRBJ1-2; D gene ambiguous. V was pared by 5 bases and J by 4 bases, with 29 bases between. The CDR3 totals 18 residues. In germline, CDR1 is DFQATT, CDR2 SNEGSKA (reference sequence). CDR3 amino acids: CSACQAAGRGIIGYGYTF. Here the CDR3 DNA reads TGCAGTGCTTGCCAGGCGGCTGGACGCGGCATTATTGGCTATGGCTACACCTTC.

Points on this clonotype: Being one base from a much bigger clone, this may be a read error. The rearrangement links TRBV7-2 to TRBJ2-3; 7 bases match TRBD2. The CDR3 has 15 amino acids. Germline loops: CDR1 SGHTA, CDR2 FQGNSA. CDR3 loop: CASSFQRGRTDAQYF. CDR3 bases: TGTGCCAGCAGCTTCCAGCGGGGTCGCACAGATGCGCAGTATTTT.

The chain recombines TRBV18 with TRBJ2-7, with 9 positions matching TRBD1. V lost 2 bases to trimming and J lost 5 bases; unmatched junction nucleotides: 7. CDR3 length equals 15 residues. Germline loops: CDR1 KGHSH, CDR2 LQKENI. The CDR3 sequence is CASSPVGQGGHEQYF. CDR3 sequence (DNA): TGTGCCAGCTCACCAGTGGGACAGGGTGGACACGAGCAGTACTTC.

The gene calls are TRBV12-3 or TRBV12-4 and TRBJ2-3; tentative D call: TRBD1 (6 bases). The CDR3 length is 16 residues. V lost 5 bases and J 3 bases, leaving 18 bases between the germline ends. This CDR3 reads CASSPRPQGGTDTQYF. The CDR3 region has the DNA TGTGCCAGCAGTCCGCGGCCACAGGGCGGTACAGATACGCAGTATTTT.

This clonotype was recorded once. The V call is TRBV5-4, the J call TRBJ2-5; D perhaps matches TRBD2 (6 bases). V dropped 4 bases and J dropped 1 base, with 11 bases sitting between them. Germline CDR1 and CDR2: SGHNT and YYREEE (reference sequence). CDR3 size: 14 residues. The CDR3 coding sequence is TGTGCCAGCAGCGCCGGGGAGGTCCAAGAGACCCAGTACTTC. It specifies CASSAGEVQETQYF.

This clonotype has only one observation. The chain is built from TRBV7-9 and TRBJ2-5; 10 bases align to TRBD1. This CDR3 has 15 amino acids. The germline V gene has CDR1 SEHNR and CDR2 FQNEAQ (reference sequence). Trimming took 5 bases from V and 6 from J; bases not matched to a gene: 9. CDR3 bases: TGTGCCAGCAGCCGACGGACAGGGGGAGGGCAGACCCAGTACTTC. Translated: CASSRRTGGGQTQYF. Supplemented by reference TRBV7-9 and TRBJ2-5, the full variable domain reads DTGVSQNPRHKITKRGQNVTFRCDPISEHNRLYWYRQTLGQGPEFLTYFQNEAQLEKSRLLSDRFSAERPKGSFSTLEIQRTEQGDSAMYLCASSRRTGGGQTQYFGPGTRLLVL.

This clonotype was observed once. The genes are TRBV10-3 and TRBJ2-3, with D perhaps matching TRBD2 (5 bases). Germline CDR1 and CDR2: ENHRY and SYGVKD. V lost 0 bases to trimming and J lost 2 bases, with 9 bases between them. The CDR3 runs to 15 residues. The CDR3 is CAISESRLLTDTQYF. The CDR3 region has the DNA TGTGCCATCAGTGAGTCCCGACTACTCACAGATACGCAGTATTTT.

The chain combines TRBV4-2 with TRBJ1-3, with D unresolved. CDR3 size: 16 residues. Germline values: CDR1 LGHNA, CDR2 YNFKEQ. V gave up 0 bases and J gave up 0 bases, with 9 bases separating them. The CDR3 DNA sequence: TGTGCCAGCAGCCAAGAACCCCTCCTCTCTGGAAACACCATATATTTT. Protein product: CASSQEPLLSGNTIYF.

The V gene is TRBV4-1, the J gene TRBJ2-7; the match to TRBD1 covers 8 bases. This CDR3 is built from 17 residues. Trimming cost V 3 bases and J 0 bases; bases outside gene matches: 10. Germline CDR1 is MGHRA and CDR2 is YSYEKL. The CDR3 coding sequence is TGCGCCAGCAGCCACAGGGCAGGGGGCACTAGCTCCTACGAGCAGTACTTC. Translation: CASSHRAGGTSSYEQYF.

The CDR3 sequence is CASRLQWTSWQETQYF. The CDR3, as DNA: TGTGCCAGCCGACTACAATGGACTAGTTGGCAAGAGACCCAGTACTTC. This chain links TRBV6-5 with TRBJ2-5; TRBD2 aligns across 7 bases. The CDR3 has 16 residues. V lost 8 bases, J lost 2 bases, and 14 bases stayed unmatched. Germline V gene lookup returns CDR1 MNHEY and CDR2 SVGAGI.

The V gene is TRBV20-1, the J gene TRBJ2-5; the D is unclear. Germline loops: CDR1 DFQATT, CDR2 SNEGSKA (reference sequence). CDR3 length: 12 amino acids. V was trimmed by 6 bases and J by 1 base, leaving 9 bases between them. The CDR3 DNA is TGCAGTGCCAGGAGTTTCCAAGAGACCCAGTACTTC. Amino acids: CSARSFQETQYF.

The chain combines TRBV7-9 with TRBJ2-5; no clear D gene. V was pared by 1 base and J by 13 bases, with 16 bases between. Germline CDR1 SEHNR, CDR2 FQNEAQ (reference sequence). The CDR3 contains 13 residues. CDR3 nucleotides: TGTGCCAGCAGCTTAGAGTCAGATCACCCGGGGTACTTC. Its translation is CASSLESDHPGYF.

In this sample, this clonotype turned up many times. V is TRBV7-2 and J is TRBJ1-2; D gene ambiguous. The CDR3 length is 13 residues. Deletions cut 5 bases from V and 8 bases from J, with 15 bases between. CDR1 is SGHTA, CDR2 FQGNSA, per germline. The CDR3 DNA follows: TGTGCCAGCAGCCCCCCGGGGAGCTGGGGCTACACCTTC. It is translated as CASSPPGSWGYTF.

This clonotype was seen ten or more times. The rearrangement uses TRBV7-2 and TRBJ1-2; D not certain. The CDR3 consists of 13 residues. Germline V gene lookup returns CDR1 SGHTA and CDR2 FQGNSA. Trimming removed 1 base from V and 3 bases from J, with 6 bases in between. The chain's CDR3 is CASSLGSYYGYTF. CDR3 DNA sequence: TGTGCCAGCAGCTTAGGGTCGTACTATGGCTACACCTTC.

The chain uses TRBV2 and TRBJ1-5, with a tentative D call TRBD1 (6 bases). Germline values: CDR1 SNHLY, CDR2 FYNNEI. With 8 bases removed from V and 5 bases from J, the gap between germline ends came to 13 bases. CDR3 size: 13 residues. This chain's CDR3 is CASSDRAYQPQHF. The CDR3 bases are TGTGCCAGCTCGGACAGAGCTTATCAGCCCCAGCATTTT.